These T cell receptor beta chains were read from a single sample in a study of T cell repertoires in cytomegalovirus infection. TCRdb passed the reads through MiXCR, listing each CDR3 protein once. The data show hundreds of thousands of distinct CDR3 sequences, with approximately 24% seen just once and 8% held by the top ten. The source material was CD8+ T cells from PBMCs. The source is a human donor in good health (CMV status not recorded). Some clones in this sample may be carry-over from other donors' samples. CDR3s include the opening cysteine and the closing phenylalanine or tryptophan. D genes are given only for firm matches. Not every row has a clone size; where given, it reads once, few, many or a size class.

V gene	J gene	D gene	clone size	CDR3 DNA	CDR3 protein
TRBV6-1	TRBJ2-2	.	many	TGTGCCAGCAGTGACGACAGGCCGAGAGTGGCCGGGGAGCTGTTTTTT	CASSDDRPRVAGELFF
TRBV7-9	TRBJ1-1	TRBD1	.	TGTGCCAGCAGCTTAGCGTCGGCAGGGGGTCACTACACTGAAGCTTTCTTT	CASSLASAGGHYTEAFF
TRBV28	TRBJ2-1	TRBD1	.	TGTGCCAGCAGTTTTGGACAGGGAGTCGACAATGAGCAGTTCTTC	CASSFGQGVDNEQFF
TRBV28	TRBJ2-3	TRBD1	many	TGTGCCAGCAGTTTTGGACAGGGCGGCACAGATACGCAGTATTTT	CASSFGQGGTDTQYF
TRBV2	TRBJ2-2	.	few	TGTGCCAGCAGTGAAGGGCGACAGCCCAGAAGGACCGGGGAGCTGTTTTTT	CASSEGRQPRRTGELFF
TRBV7-8	TRBJ2-1	.	many	TGTGCCAGCAGCACCACACAGGGCGGCGACAATGAGCAGTTCTTC	CASSTTQGGDNEQFF
TRBV14	TRBJ2-2	.	.	TGTGCCAGCAGCCAAGTGGCGGCCGGGGAGCTGTTTTTT	CASSQVAAGELFF
TRBV7-2	TRBJ2-3	.	many	TGTGCCAGCAGCTTAGGAGACCCTTACCCTAGCACAGATACGCAGTATTTT	CASSLGDPYPSTDTQYF
TRBV7-6	TRBJ2-3	.	many	TGTGCCAGCAGCTTAGTCGCAGGGCCAGATACGCAGTATTTT	CASSLVAGPDTQYF
TRBV28	TRBJ1-3	.	.	TGTGCCAGCAGTTGGTTGGGGCCGCGCTTCTCTGGAAACACCATATATTTT	CASSWLGPRFSGNTIYF
TRBV7-9	TRBJ2-1	TRBD2	many	TGTGCCAGCAGCTTAGCGGCGGGACTAGCGGTACGCAATGAGCAGTTCTTC	CASSLAAGLAVRNEQFF
TRBV20-1	TRBJ2-3	.	.	TGCAGTGCTAGAAGGGTAGCGGAGGGGGACACAGATACGCAGTATTTT	CSARRVAEGDTDTQYF
TRBV12-3/TRBV12-4	TRBJ1-5	TRBD1	.	TGTGCCAGCAGACACCGGGACAGGCCTCTTCCTTCTAGCAATCAGCCCCAGCATTTT	CASRHRDRPLPSSNQPQHF
TRBV2	TRBJ2-7	TRBD1	.	TGTGCCAATCATCCGGGACAGGGATCCTACGAGCAGTACTTC	CANHPGQGSYEQYF
TRBV12-3/TRBV12-4	TRBJ2-7	.	many	TGTGCCAGCAGTTCCGTCAGCTACGAGCAGTACTTC	CASSSVSYEQYF
TRBV7-2	TRBJ1-1	.	few	TGTGCCAGCGGGGACATTCCTTTCGCTGAAGCTTTCTTT	CASGDIPFAEAFF
TRBV2	TRBJ2-5	.	.	TGTGCCAGCAGTGTGAGCAGGAAACGAGAGACCCAGTACTTC	CASSVSRKRETQYF
TRBV29-1	TRBJ2-1	.	.	TGCAGCGTTGAAGATCCGGACTGGAGCTCCTACAATGAGCAGTTCTTC	CSVEDPDWSSYNEQFF
TRBV12-5	TRBJ2-1	TRBD1	.	TGTGCTAGTGGTGGGGACAGGGGTCCGACGGGCAATGAGCAGTTCTTC	CASGGDRGPTGNEQFF
TRBV28	TRBJ2-2	TRBD2	few	TGTGCCAGCACCGGCCTGGCGGGGGATAACACCGGGGAGCTGTTTTTT	CASTGLAGDNTGELFF
TRBV29-1	TRBJ2-3	.	.	TGCAGCGCGGGACAATTTGGGTATTTT	CSAGQFGYF
TRBV11-3	TRBJ1-2	TRBD1	many	TGTGCCAGCAGCTTGGACAGGGTGAACTATGGCTACACCTTC	CASSLDRVNYGYTF
TRBV5-6	TRBJ1-2	.	few	TGTGCCAGCAGCTTGGGGACGTACAACTATGGCTACACCTTC	CASSLGTYNYGYTF
TRBV7-6	TRBJ2-2	.	many	TGTGCCAGCAGCTTAAAGGCGGAATTAGTCGGGGAGCTGTTTTTT	CASSLKAELVGELFF
TRBV4-1	TRBJ2-3	.	.	TGCGCCAGCAGCCAAGAACAGGGGGGGGGGACAGATACGCAGTATTTT	CASSQEQGGGTDTQYF
TRBV7-9	TRBJ2-5	.	many	TGTGCCAGCAGCCACCCAGGGTACCAAGAGACCCAGTACTTC	CASSHPGYQETQYF
TRBV4-1	TRBJ2-6	.	many	TGCGCCAGCAGCCAATTAACCACGGCCAACGTCCTGACTTTC	CASSQLTTANVLTF
TRBV6-2/TRBV6-3	TRBJ2-2	TRBD1	.	TGTGCCAACAGTCCTAGGTGGACAGGGGACGGGGAGCTGTTTTTT	CANSPRWTGDGELFF
TRBV11-2	TRBJ2-3	.	few	TGTGCCAGCACCCTATGGGCTTCTCCAGATACGCAGTATTTT	CASTLWASPDTQYF
TRBV27	TRBJ2-1	TRBD1	.	TGTGCCAGCAGTTTCCGGACAGGGCCCCCCTACAATGAGCAGTTCTTC	CASSFRTGPPYNEQFF
TRBV6-5	TRBJ1-5	.	many	TGTGCCAGCAGTTGGGATAGCAATCAGCCCCAGCATTTT	CASSWDSNQPQHF
TRBV12-3/TRBV12-4	TRBJ2-1	.	.	TGTGCCAGCAGTTGGGGTCTGAGCTCCTACAATGAGCAGTTCTTC	CASSWGLSSYNEQFF
TRBV29-1	TRBJ1-2	.	few	TGCAGCGTTGTAACCCAGGATGGCTACACCTTC	CSVVTQDGYTF
TRBV7-7	TRBJ2-3	TRBD1	.	TGTGCTAGCAGCCACGGACAGGGCAAAGATACGCAGTATTTT	CASSHGQGKDTQYF
TRBV4-1	TRBJ2-2	.	few	TGCGCCAGCAGCCAAGTATCGTATTCGAACACCGGGGAGCTGTTTTTT	CASSQVSYSNTGELFF
TRBV6-5	TRBJ2-3	.	.	TGTGCCAGCAGTCCGGCGGCTACAGATACGCAGTATTTT	CASSPAATDTQYF
TRBV6-5	TRBJ2-2	.	many	TGTGCCAGCAGTTACATAATTCCCACCGGGGAGCTGTTTTTT	CASSYIIPTGELFF
TRBV2	TRBJ2-1	.	few	TGTGCCAGAGAGGGAGCCCGCGGCCTCAATGAGCAGTTCTTC	CAREGARGLNEQFF
TRBV4-3	TRBJ2-3	.	.	TGCGCCAGCAGCCAGGACTTCACAGATACGCAGTATTTT	CASSQDFTDTQYF
TRBV7-3	TRBJ2-2	.	.	TGTGCCAGCGGCTGGTTGGGGACCGGGGAGCTGTTTTTT	CASGWLGTGELFF
TRBV7-2	TRBJ2-1	TRBD1	.	TGTGCCAGCAGCCCTCGTAACAGGGGTCTCTACAATGAGCAGTTCTTC	CASSPRNRGLYNEQFF
TRBV7-6	TRBJ2-3	.	many	TGTGCCAGCAGTCTTAGGATAGGGGCCGGCACAGATACGCAGTATTTT	CASSLRIGAGTDTQYF
TRBV10-1	TRBJ2-3	TRBD2	.	TGCGCCAGCAGCTTACGAGGACTAGTTCTTTTGGATACGCAGTATTTT	CASSLRGLVLLDTQYF
TRBV12-3/TRBV12-4	TRBJ2-7	TRBD1	.	TGTGCCAGCAGTCCCACCGGGACAGGGTCCGAGCAGTACTTC	CASSPTGTGSEQYF
TRBV6-5	TRBJ2-7	TRBD1	.	TGTGCCACCAGCCTACAGGGGGGCGACGAGCAGTACTTC	CATSLQGGDEQYF
TRBV20-1	TRBJ1-5	.	few	TGCAGTGGAAACGCAGGGAATAGCAATCAGCCCCAGCATTTT	CSGNAGNSNQPQHF
TRBV29-1	TRBJ2-2	.	few	TGCAGCGTTGGACAGGTCCCCGGGGAGCTGTTTTTT	CSVGQVPGELFF
TRBV10-3	TRBJ1-2	.	many	TGTGCCATCGGCGCCGGGGGTTTCTATGGCTACACCTTC	CAIGAGGFYGYTF
TRBV27	TRBJ2-5	TRBD2	.	TGTGCCAGCAGTGTCCGACTAGCGGGGGGCCTCCAAGAGACCCAGTACTTC	CASSVRLAGGLQETQYF
TRBV7-2	TRBJ2-2	.	many	TGTGCCAGCAGCCCCCTCGCGCCGGCGGTGAACACCGGGGAGCTGTTTTTT	CASSPLAPAVNTGELFF
TRBV7-6	TRBJ2-2	.	few	TGTGCCAGCATCCTCTACACCGGGGAGCTGTTTTTT	CASILYTGELFF
TRBV6-6	TRBJ2-5	.	many	TGTGCCAGCAGGCCCCGCGACTATGGGACCCAGTACTTC	CASRPRDYGTQYF
TRBV29-1	TRBJ2-7	.	few	TGCAGCGTGGGCAGGGGAGCGTACGAGCAGTACTTC	CSVGRGAYEQYF